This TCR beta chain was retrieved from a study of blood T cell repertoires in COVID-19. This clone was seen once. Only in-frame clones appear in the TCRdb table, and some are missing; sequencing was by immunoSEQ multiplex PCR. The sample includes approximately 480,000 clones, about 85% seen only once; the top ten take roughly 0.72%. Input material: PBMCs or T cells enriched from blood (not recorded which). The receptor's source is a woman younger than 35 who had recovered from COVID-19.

The CDR3: CASSFVLRTGEKPQHF. The DNA of the CDR3 is TGTGCCAGCAGTTTTGTACTAAGGACAGGGGAGAAGCCCCAGCATTTT. The rearrangement links TRBV28 to TRBJ1-5, with 9 bases aligning to TRBD1. The CDR3 consists of 16 residues. Trimming at V came to 3 bases and at J to 8 bases, leaving 11 bases not matched to a gene. Looked up from germline, CDR1 is MDHEN and CDR2 is SYDVKM.